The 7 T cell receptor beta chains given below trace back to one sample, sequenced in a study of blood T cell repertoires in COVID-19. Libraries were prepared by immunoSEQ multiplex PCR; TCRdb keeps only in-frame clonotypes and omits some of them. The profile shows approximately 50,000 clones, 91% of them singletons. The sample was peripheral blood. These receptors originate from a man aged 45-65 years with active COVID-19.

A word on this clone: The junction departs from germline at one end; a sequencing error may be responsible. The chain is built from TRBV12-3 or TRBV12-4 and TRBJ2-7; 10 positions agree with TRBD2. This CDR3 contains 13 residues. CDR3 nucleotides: TGTGCCAGCAGTCTAGCGGGAGCCCCCGAGCAGTACTTC. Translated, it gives CASSLAGAPEQYF.

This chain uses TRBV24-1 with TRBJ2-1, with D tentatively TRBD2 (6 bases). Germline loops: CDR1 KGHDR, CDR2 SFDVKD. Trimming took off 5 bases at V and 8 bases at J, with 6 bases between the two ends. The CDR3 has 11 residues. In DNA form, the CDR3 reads TGTGCCACCAGTGGCGGGGATGAGCAGTTCTTC. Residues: CATSGGDEQFF.

For the CDR3, the DNA is TGTGCCAGTAAGAGACAGGCCGATAGTTACAATGAGCAGTTCTTC. Its translation: CASKRQADSYNEQFF. J is TRBJ2-1 and V is TRBV19, with D perhaps matching TRBD1 (6 bases). Germline V gives CDR1 LNHDA, CDR2 SQIVND (reference sequence). V gave up 7 bases and J gave up 4 bases, with 17 bases separating them. This CDR3 has 15 residues.

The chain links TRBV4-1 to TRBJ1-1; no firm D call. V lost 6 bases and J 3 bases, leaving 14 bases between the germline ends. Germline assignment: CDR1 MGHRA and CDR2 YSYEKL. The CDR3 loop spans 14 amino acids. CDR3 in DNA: TGCGCCAGCAGTCCTCGTTGGCGGGACACTGAAGCTTTCTTT. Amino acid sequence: CASSPRWRDTEAFF.

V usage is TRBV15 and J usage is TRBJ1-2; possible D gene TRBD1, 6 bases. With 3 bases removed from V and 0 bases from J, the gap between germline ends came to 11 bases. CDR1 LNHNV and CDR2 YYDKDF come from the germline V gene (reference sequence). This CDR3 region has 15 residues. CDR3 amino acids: CATSSDRITNYGYTF. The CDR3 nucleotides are TGTGCCACCAGCAGCGACAGGATCACTAACTATGGCTACACCTTC.

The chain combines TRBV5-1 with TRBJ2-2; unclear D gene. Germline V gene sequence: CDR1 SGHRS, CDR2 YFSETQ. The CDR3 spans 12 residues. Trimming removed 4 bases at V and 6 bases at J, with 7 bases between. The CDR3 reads CASSISAGELFF. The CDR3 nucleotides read TGCGCCAGCAGCATCAGTGCCGGGGAGCTGTTTTTT.

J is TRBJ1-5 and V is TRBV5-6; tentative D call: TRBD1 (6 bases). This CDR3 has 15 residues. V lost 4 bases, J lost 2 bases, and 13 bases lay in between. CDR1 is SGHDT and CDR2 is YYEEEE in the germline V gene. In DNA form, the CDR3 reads TGTGCCAGCAGCCTGAGGGGGAACGGCAATCAGCCCCAGCATTTT. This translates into CASSLRGNGNQPQHF.